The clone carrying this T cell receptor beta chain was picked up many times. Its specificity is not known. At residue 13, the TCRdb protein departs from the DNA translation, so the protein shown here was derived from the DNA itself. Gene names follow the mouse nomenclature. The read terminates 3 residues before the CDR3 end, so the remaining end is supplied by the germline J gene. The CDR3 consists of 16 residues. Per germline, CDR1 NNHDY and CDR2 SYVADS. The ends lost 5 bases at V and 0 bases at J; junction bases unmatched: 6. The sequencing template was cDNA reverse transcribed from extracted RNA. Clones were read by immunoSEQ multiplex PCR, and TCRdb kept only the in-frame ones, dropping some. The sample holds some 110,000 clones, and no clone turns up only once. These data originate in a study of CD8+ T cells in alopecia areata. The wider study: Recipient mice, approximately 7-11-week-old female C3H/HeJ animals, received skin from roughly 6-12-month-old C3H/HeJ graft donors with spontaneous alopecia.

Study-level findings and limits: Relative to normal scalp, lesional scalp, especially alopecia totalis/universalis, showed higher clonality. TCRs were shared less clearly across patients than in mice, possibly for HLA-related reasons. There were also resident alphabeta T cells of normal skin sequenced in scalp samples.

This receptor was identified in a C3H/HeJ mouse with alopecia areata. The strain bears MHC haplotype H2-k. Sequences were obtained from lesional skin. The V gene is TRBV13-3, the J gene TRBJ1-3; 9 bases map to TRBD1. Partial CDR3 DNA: TGTGCCAGCAGGAGGGACAGGGTCTATTCTGGAAATACG. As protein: CASRRDRVYSGNT. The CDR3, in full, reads CASRRDRVYSGNTLYF.